The 30 T cell receptor beta chains below were found in one sample sequenced in a study of CD8 T cells in Susac syndrome. RNA totalling roughly 0.5 to 1 ug underwent reverse transcription with random hexamers. TCRdb re-analysed the immunoSEQ multiplex PCR reads in MiXCR, keeping a single row per CDR3 protein. The data show 50,000 to 55,000 distinct CDR3 sequences, with approximately 95% seen just once and about 0.8% held by the top ten. What was sequenced was CD8+ T cells from PBMCs. These TCRs come from a human donor with Susac syndrome.

This clonotype has more than one count but fewer than ten. V is TRBV7-9 and J is TRBJ1-5, with TRBD1 matching 9 bases. V gave up 1 base and J gave up 3 bases; unmatched junction bases: 4. CDR1 SEHNR and CDR2 FQNEAQ come from the germline V gene (reference sequence). The CDR3 consists of 16 residues. Here the CDR3 reads CASSLVGQGHNQPQHF. In DNA form, the CDR3 reads TGTGCCAGCAGCTTAGTGGGACAGGGTCACAATCAGCCCCAGCATTTT. Looking up the rest from reference TRBV7-9 and TRBJ1-5 gives the full variable domain: DTGVSQNPRHKITKRGQNVTFRCDPISEHNRLYWYRQTLGQGPEFLTYFQNEAQLEKSRLLSDRFSAERPKGSFSTLEIQRTEQGDSAMYLCASSLVGQGHNQPQHFGDGTRLSIL.

The rearrangement joins TRBV12-3 or TRBV12-4 to TRBJ1-2; D unresolved. The CDR3 is 13 amino acids. V lost 1 base and J 4 bases, leaving 7 bases between the germline ends. Here the CDR3 reads CASSLEAPYGYTF. The CDR3 DNA follows: TGTGCCAGCAGTTTAGAGGCACCCTATGGCTACACCTTC.

The gene calls are TRBV5-4 and TRBJ1-5; the D gene is possibly TRBD1 (5 bases). The V end lost 2 bases, the J end lost 7 bases, and 13 bases lay between the germline ends. The CDR3 is made up of 14 amino acids. Per germline, CDR1 SGHNT and CDR2 YYREEE (reference sequence). The CDR3 coding sequence is TGTGCCAGCAGCTTTGAAGGGGTAGGGCAGCCCCAGCATTTT. Its protein product is CASSFEGVGQPQHF.

This chain links TRBV20-1 with TRBJ2-2, with 9 bases that match TRBD2. V shed 4 bases and J 3 bases; nucleotides not matched to a gene: 6. Germline V gives CDR1 DFQATT, CDR2 SNEGSKA (reference sequence). The CDR3 contains 15 residues. CDR3 loop: CSAKEASGDTGELFF. The DNA of the CDR3 is TGCAGTGCTAAGGAGGCTAGCGGGGACACCGGGGAGCTGTTTTTT.

The chain couples TRBV27 to TRBJ2-3; 8 nucleotides agree with TRBD2. The CDR3 loop spans 14 amino acids. CDR1 MNHEY and CDR2 SMNVEV come from the germline V gene (reference sequence). With 7 bases clipped from V and 5 bases from J, the junction kept 8 bases outside the gene matches. In nucleotides, the CDR3 is TGTGCCAGCACGGGGGGGGGAGGCATAGATACGCAGTATTTT. Amino acid sequence: CASTGGGGIDTQYF.

V and J are TRBV7-9 and TRBJ2-1; D unresolved. The germline V gene encodes CDR1 SEHNR and CDR2 FQNEAQ (reference sequence). The CDR3 covers 14 residues. The V and J ends lost 0 bases and 2 bases respectively, with 5 bases between them. CDR3 nucleotides: TGTGCCAGCAGCTTAGCGGGGACCTACAATGAGCAGTTCTTC. Residues: CASSLAGTYNEQFF. The entire variable domain, with the rest obtained from reference TRBV7-9 and TRBJ2-1, is as follows: DTGVSQNPRHKITKRGQNVTFRCDPISEHNRLYWYRQTLGQGPEFLTYFQNEAQLEKSRLLSDRFSAERPKGSFSTLEIQRTEQGDSAMYLCASSLAGTYNEQFFGPGTRLTVL.

The V call is TRBV10-3, the J call TRBJ2-1, with TRBD1 identical over 7 bases. V was clipped by 0 bases and J by 4 bases; unmatched bases: 9. The CDR3 consists of 17 residues. Germline V gives CDR1 ENHRY, CDR2 SYGVKD. The CDR3: CAISESISRGLYNEQFF. DNA for the CDR3: TGTGCCATCAGTGAGTCGATCTCGAGGGGGCTGTACAATGAGCAGTTCTTC.

J is TRBJ1-6 and V is TRBV7-9, with 9 nucleotides matching TRBD1. The length of the CDR3 is 15 residues. Germline V CDR1 and CDR2: SEHNR, FQNEAQ (reference sequence). V was pared by 5 bases and J by 8 bases, with 7 bases of the junction left unmatched. CDR3 sequence reads: CASSQPGQGDSPLHF. CDR3 nucleotide sequence: TGTGCCAGCAGCCAACCGGGACAGGGCGATTCACCCCTCCACTTT.

The chain uses TRBV7-6 and TRBJ2-1; 9 bases fit TRBD1. V dropped 4 bases and J dropped 8; count of bases not matched to a gene: 3. CDR1 is SGHVS, CDR2 FNYEAQ, per germline. The CDR3 runs 13 residues. The CDR3 DNA is TGTGCCAGCAGCTCCGGGACAGGGTATGAGCAGTTCTTC. Encoded protein: CASSSGTGYEQFF.

V gene TRBV15 combines with J gene TRBJ2-2; no firm D call. Germline V gene lookup returns CDR1 LNHNV and CDR2 YYDKDF (reference sequence). With 5 bases removed from V and 0 bases from J, the gap between germline ends came to 4 bases. CDR3 length equals 13 residues. The CDR3 sequence: CATSEANTGELFF. CDR3 bases: TGTGCCACCAGCGAAGCGAACACCGGGGAGCTGTTTTTT.

The chain joins TRBV12-3 or TRBV12-4 to TRBJ2-5, with D hard to call. Trimming removed 3 bases from V and 2 bases from J, with 10 bases in between. The CDR3 has 14 residues. The DNA for the CDR3 is TGTGCCAGCAGTTTCGGTTCAGATCAAGAGACCCAGTACTTC. Protein: CASSFGSDQETQYF.

J is TRBJ2-5 and V is TRBV5-6, with D possibly being TRBD1 (5 bases). CDR3 length: 14 amino acids. Germline V CDR1 and CDR2: SGHDT, YYEEEE. Trimming left V 0 bases short and J 0 bases short, with 6 bases between. The CDR3 loop is CASSLVGDQETQYF. CDR3 in DNA: TGTGCCAGCAGCTTGGTAGGGGACCAAGAGACCCAGTACTTC. The full variable domain, its missing parts supplied by reference TRBV5-6 and TRBJ2-5, is DAGVTQSPTHLIKTRGQQVTLRCSPKSGHDTVSWYQQALGQGPQFIFQYYEEEERQRGNFPDRFSGHQFPNYSSELNVNALLLGDSALYLCASSLVGDQETQYFGPGTRLLVL.

J is TRBJ1-1 and V is TRBV7-9; 11 positions agree with TRBD1. Germline V gene sequence: CDR1 SEHNR, CDR2 FQNEAQ (reference sequence). V lost 0 bases, J lost 4 bases, and 1 base stayed unmatched. The CDR3 totals 15 residues. CDR3 sequence reads: CASSLAGTGGTEAFF. The DNA of the CDR3 is TGTGCCAGCAGCTTAGCAGGGACAGGGGGCACTGAAGCTTTCTTT.

This sequence joins TRBV30 and TRBJ2-2; 8 bases fit TRBD2. The CDR3 spans 14 residues. With 1 base clipped from V and 4 bases from J, the junction kept 2 bases outside the gene matches. Germline-derived CDR1 and CDR2 are GTSNPN and SVGIG (reference sequence). CDR3 nucleotides: TGTGCCTGGAGTGCGGGGGGGGTCACCGGGGAGCTGTTTTTT. Amino acids: CAWSAGGVTGELFF.

The J gene is TRBJ1-4, the V gene TRBV6-5; possibly TRBD1 for D (6 bases). V lost 5 bases and J lost 10, with 14 bases in between. The CDR3 covers 13 residues. Per germline, CDR1 MNHEY and CDR2 SVGAGI. CDR3 nucleotides: TGTGCCAGCAGTCACAGGGCCCAGGGAAAACTGTTTTTT. This gives the protein CASSHRAQGKLFF.

The rearrangement links TRBV14 to TRBJ1-2, with D possibly being TRBD1 (5 bases). This CDR3 contains 13 residues. Germline V lookup: CDR1 SGHDN, CDR2 FVKESK. Deletions cut 4 bases from V and 7 bases from J, with 13 bases between. CDR3 amino acids: CASSPVREGGYTF. The CDR3 region has the DNA TGTGCCAGCAGCCCCGTCAGGGAGGGTGGCTACACCTTC.

The chain couples TRBV7-9 to TRBJ2-7; maybe TRBD2 (6 bases). The CDR3 is 14 residues long. Trimming removed 5 bases from V and 0 bases from J, with 11 bases in between. The germline V gene has CDR1 SEHNR and CDR2 FQNEAQ (reference sequence). The CDR3 protein is CASSPRDGSYEQYF. The CDR3 DNA sequence: TGTGCCAGCAGCCCGCGGGACGGCTCCTACGAGCAGTACTTC.

The chain carries TRBV5-4 and TRBJ1-5; no definite D call. Germline V gene sequence: CDR1 SGHNT, CDR2 YYREEE (reference sequence). V lost 4 bases to trimming and J lost 4 bases, with 9 bases between them. This CDR3 spans 13 amino acids. DNA of the CDR3: TGTGCCAGCAGCACTGGTGGGAATCAGCCCCAGCATTTT. Its protein product is CASSTGGNQPQHF.

The gene calls are TRBV20-1 and TRBJ2-1; D is tentatively TRBD1 or TRBD2 (6 bases each). CDR1 is DFQATT and CDR2 is SNEGSKA in the germline V gene (reference sequence). Deletions cut 2 bases from V and 7 bases from J, with 9 bases between. The CDR3 has 12 residues. Written as DNA, the CDR3 is TGCAGTGCTAGACAGGGGAGGAATGAGCAGTTCTTC. It translates to CSARQGRNEQFF.

The chain combines TRBV20-1 with TRBJ1-1; D is undetermined. V was shortened by 6 bases and J by 7 bases, with 12 bases between the two germline ends. Germline CDR1 reads DFQATT; CDR2 reads SNEGSKA (reference sequence). This CDR3 is built from 11 residues. The DNA for the CDR3 is TGCAGTGCCGGACTGATAGGTGAAGCTTTCTTT. Amino acids: CSAGLIGEAFF.

CDR3 DNA sequence: TGTGCCTGGAGTGACCCGACAGCGAACACTGAAGCTTTCTTT. Protein sequence: CAWSDPTANTEAFF. The V and J genes are TRBV30 and TRBJ1-1; D possibly corresponds to TRBD1 (5 bases). The V and J ends lost 1 base and 1 base respectively, with 10 bases between them. The CDR3 has 14 residues. Germline values: CDR1 GTSNPN, CDR2 SVGIG (reference sequence).

V usage is TRBV5-6 and J usage is TRBJ2-7; 10 nucleotides line up with TRBD1. J lost 3 bases, V lost 2 bases, and 5 bases had no gene match. This CDR3 region has 15 residues. Germline-derived CDR1 and CDR2 are SGHDT and YYEEEE. This CDR3 reads CASSLPGQGYYEQYF. CDR3 DNA: TGTGCCAGCAGCTTACCGGGACAGGGGTACTACGAGCAGTACTTC.

As DNA, the CDR3 is TGCAGCGTTCCGGGGGGCTCCTCCTACAATGAGCAGTTCTTC. Protein: CSVPGGSSYNEQFF. This chain links TRBV29-1 with TRBJ2-1, with a weak D call TRBD2 (7 bases). The V and J ends lost 5 bases and 0 bases respectively, with 11 bases between them. CDR3 length: 14 residues. Germline CDR1 is SQVTM and CDR2 is ANQGSEA.

This CDR3 reads CASSDATHQPQHF. The CDR3 coding sequence is TGTGCCAGCAGTGATGCCACCCATCAGCCCCAGCATTTT. V gene TRBV2 combines with J gene TRBJ1-5; D is unclear. V shed 3 bases and J shed 5 bases, with 8 bases lying between them. Germline V gives CDR1 SNHLY, CDR2 FYNNEI. CDR3 length: 13 residues.

J is TRBJ2-2 and V is TRBV29-1, with D tentatively TRBD2 (5 bases). V lost 4 bases, J lost 6 bases, and 15 bases lay in between. The germline gives CDR1 SQVTM, CDR2 ANQGSEA. The CDR3 is 14 amino acids. The CDR3 sequence: CSVGGFGVAGELFF. The DNA of the CDR3 is TGCAGCGTTGGAGGGTTTGGAGTGGCCGGGGAGCTGTTTTTT.

The chain employs TRBV12-3 or TRBV12-4 and TRBJ2-3; 11 positions agree with TRBD2. CDR3 length: 15 amino acids. Trimming at V came to 6 bases and at J to 0 bases, leaving 2 bases not matched to a gene. CDR3 sequence (DNA): TGTGCCAGCAGGGGACTAGCGGCTAGCACAGATACGCAGTATTTT. Translated, it gives CASRGLAASTDTQYF.

The CDR3 DNA is TGTGCCAGCTCACCGGGACTGGTTGGCCCCAATGAGCAGTTCTTC. Translated: CASSPGLVGPNEQFF. The chain uses TRBV18 and TRBJ2-1, with a tentative D call TRBD2 (6 bases). The CDR3 has 15 residues. The V gene lost 3 bases and the J gene lost 6 bases, with 15 bases spanning the gap. From germline, CDR1 is KGHSH and CDR2 LQKENI.

The V call is TRBV13, the J call TRBJ1-1; TRBD1 aligns across 7 bases. CDR3 length: 18 residues. V gave up 0 bases and J gave up 1 base; unmatched junction bases: 11. Germline CDR1 is PRHDT and CDR2 is FYEKMQ (reference sequence). The CDR3 DNA reads TGTGCCAGCAGCTTAGGGGGGACAGTAACGTATAGGAACACTGAAGCTTTCTTT. Protein product: CASSLGGTVTYRNTEAFF. Filled out from reference TRBV13 and TRBJ1-1, the complete variable domain reads AAGVIQSPRHLIKEKRETATLKCYPIPRHDTVYWYQQGPGQDPQFLISFYEKMQSDKGSIPDRFSAQQFSDYHSELNMSSLELGDSALYFCASSLGGTVTYRNTEAFFGQGTRLTVV.

This chain links TRBV30 with TRBJ2-1, with unresolved D. Germline CDR1 and CDR2: GTSNPN and SVGIG (reference sequence). The V gene lost 4 bases and the J gene lost 0 bases, with 10 bases spanning the gap. The CDR3 consists of 14 residues. The CDR3 DNA follows: TGTGCCTGGACGGGTTCTAGCTCCTACAATGAGCAGTTCTTC. It encodes CAWTGSSSYNEQFF.

The V call is TRBV7-9, the J call TRBJ2-1; 8 bases map to TRBD1. The J segment lost 5 bases and the V segment lost 5 bases, leaving 5 bases of the junction unmatched. The CDR3 consists of 14 residues. CDR1 SEHNR and CDR2 FQNEAQ come from the germline V gene (reference sequence). The CDR3 spells CASSPGQGHNEQFF. DNA of the CDR3: TGTGCCAGCAGCCCCGGACAGGGTCACAATGAGCAGTTCTTC.